The 23 T cell receptor beta chains reported below all come from one sample, sequenced in a study of patients and donors after allogeneic stem cell transplantation. TCRdb processed the RT-PCR reads anew with MiXCR; each CDR3 protein has one entry. The table includes approximately 160,000 distinct CDR3 sequences, around 28% detected once. Sample: blood, either unsorted or a sorted T cell fraction (not recorded which). The receptors stem from a human donor who was either an allogeneic HSCT recipient or a stem cell or donor lymphocyte infusion donor (not recorded which). It is not recorded whose cells these are; they may come from a transplant donor.

The chain uses TRBV20-1 and TRBJ1-2; 8 bases are shared with TRBD1. Unmatched junction bases numbered 6, after V lost 1 base and J lost 8 bases. CDR1 and CDR2 (germline): DFQATT, SNEGSKA (reference sequence). This CDR3 has 13 residues. This CDR3 is CSARGIRGPGYTF. CDR3 coding DNA: TGCAGTGCTAGAGGGATCAGGGGGCCCGGCTACACCTTC.

This clonotype was seen more than once but under ten times. The genes are TRBV6-5 and TRBJ2-5; TRBD1 aligns across 7 bases. This CDR3 is 16 amino acids long. The ends lost 1 base at V and 2 bases at J; junction bases unmatched: 7. Per the germline V gene, CDR1 is MNHEY and CDR2 is SVGAGI. The CDR3 region is CASSYYFDREQETQYF. For the CDR3, the DNA is TGTGCCAGCAGTTACTACTTCGACAGGGAGCAAGAGACCCAGTACTTC.

This clonotype has a handful of counts. The chain carries TRBV29-1 and TRBJ2-2; TRBD2 agrees at 7 bases. CDR3 length: 15 amino acids. The V gene's germline CDR1 is SQVTM and CDR2 ANQGSEA. Trimming removed 7 bases from V and 1 base from J; junction bases left unmatched: 9. The CDR3 is CSALTSGVNTGELFF. The CDR3 region has the DNA TGCAGCGCTCTTACGAGCGGGGTGAACACCGGGGAGCTGTTTTTT.

Here the CDR3 reads CSVTAPKNIQYF. CDR3 sequence (DNA): TGCAGTGTTACGGCGCCCAAAAACATTCAGTACTTC. The rearrangement links TRBV20-1 to TRBJ2-4, with no clear D. The V gene lost 7 bases and the J gene lost 2 bases, with 9 bases spanning the gap. This CDR3 comprises 12 residues. The germline V gene has CDR1 DFQATT and CDR2 SNEGSKA (reference sequence).

This clonotype was counted a few times. V is TRBV20-1 and J is TRBJ2-2, with D hard to call. Trimming cost V 0 bases and J 14 bases, with 10 bases left between them. Germline CDR1 is DFQATT and CDR2 is SNEGSKA (reference sequence). The CDR3 loop spans 11 amino acids. CDR3: CSARDYGPLFF. CDR3 bases: TGCAGTGCTAGAGATTATGGGCCACTGTTTTTT.

This clonotype was picked up many times. V and J are TRBV7-9 and TRBJ1-3; the match to TRBD1 covers 7 bases. V was pared by 9 bases and J by 0 bases, with 2 bases of the junction left unmatched. Germline-derived CDR1 and CDR2 are SEHNR and FQNEAQ (reference sequence). This CDR3 has 13 residues. The CDR3 region is CASDRDSGNTIYF. The CDR3 region has the DNA TGTGCCAGTGACAGGGACTCTGGAAACACCATATATTTT.

The rearrangement joins TRBV11-3 to TRBJ1-5, with 8 positions matching TRBD1. Germline V gene data show CDR1 as SGHNT and CDR2 as YENEEA. The CDR3 is made up of 20 amino acids. The junction had 16 bases not matched to a gene; V was cut back by 2 bases and J by 1 base. The DNA for the CDR3 is TGTGCCAGCAGCTTATGTTACGGCAGGACAGGGATGAAGAGCAATCAGCCCCAGCATTTT. Translation: CASSLCYGRTGMKSNQPQHF.

This clonotype has just a few counts. The limits of the CDR3 on the DNA are not certain, so only TCRdb's listed CDR3 is given. The CDR3 is CASSKRAAWAWGARDTEAFF. The chain uses TRBV21-1 and TRBJ1-1; the table's D call TRBD1 went unverified against the DNA. TRBV21-1 is an annotated pseudogene. Counting both end residues, the CDR3 totals 20 amino acids.

This clonotype was recorded a few times. This chain uses TRBV27 with TRBJ1-1; no definite D call. Germline values: CDR1 MNHEY, CDR2 SMNVEV (reference sequence). The CDR3 is 15 amino acids. Between the trimmed V and J ends, which lost 4 bases and 0 bases, there was a span of 12 bases. Here the CDR3 DNA reads TGTGCCAGCAGTTCCCGAGCATATTTGAACACTGAAGCTTTCTTT. As protein: CASSSRAYLNTEAFF.

CDR3 loop: CSVGTFSYEQYF. The CDR3 coding sequence is TGCAGCGTTGGGACATTCTCCTACGAGCAGTACTTC. The V call is TRBV29-1, the J call TRBJ2-7, with TRBD1 as a possible D gene (5 bases). The CDR3 is made up of 12 amino acids. V was pared by 4 bases and J by 0 bases, with 7 bases between. Germline CDR1 SQVTM, CDR2 ANQGSEA.

The chain recombines TRBV7-2 with TRBJ1-5; possibly TRBD1 for D (6 bases). The V and J ends lost 2 bases and 4 bases respectively, with 9 bases between them. Per the germline V gene, CDR1 is SGHTA and CDR2 is FQGNSA. The CDR3 sequence is 14 residues long. The CDR3, as DNA: TGTGCCAGCAGCTTATGGGGGCCGAATCAGCCCCAGCATTTT. Translation gives CASSLWGPNQPQHF.

This chain connects TRBV27 to TRBJ1-6; D call uncertain. Germline V CDR1 and CDR2: MNHEY, SMNVEV (reference sequence). The CDR3 is made up of 15 amino acids. Trimming pared 6 bases from V and 0 bases from J, leaving 9 bases between. CDR3 sequence (DNA): TGTGCCAGCAGGACCGCCAGCTCCTATAATTCACCCCTCCACTTT. Its protein is CASRTASSYNSPLHF.

The rearrangement joins TRBV29-1 to TRBJ2-3; TRBD2 might be the D (5 bases). CDR3 length equals 12 residues. CDR1 is SQVTM and CDR2 is ANQGSEA in the germline V gene. V dropped 3 bases and J dropped 5 bases, with 9 bases sitting between them. CDR3 sequence: CSVDILEDTQYF. CDR3 in DNA: TGCAGCGTTGACATACTAGAAGATACGCAGTATTTT.

The rearrangement uses TRBV18 and TRBJ1-2, with D unclear. Trimming took off 3 bases at V and 3 bases at J, with 11 bases between the two ends. CDR1 and CDR2 from the germline V gene are KGHSH and LQKENI. The CDR3 totals 14 residues. CDR3 sequence: CASSPVAGDYGYTF. In DNA, the CDR3 is TGTGCCAGCTCACCCGTGGCTGGGGACTATGGCTACACCTTC.

This clonotype has only a few counts. J is TRBJ2-3 and V is TRBV30, with 13 bases identical to TRBD2. Germline CDR1 reads GTSNPN; CDR2 reads SVGIG (reference sequence). This CDR3 has 15 amino acids. The V gene end was trimmed by 3 bases and the J gene end by 4 bases; junction bases not matched to a gene: 4. Here the CDR3 DNA reads TGTGCCTGGAGCCCCGGACTAGCGGGAGCAGATACGCAGTATTTT. Its protein product is CAWSPGLAGADTQYF.

The rearrangement links TRBV10-3 to TRBJ1-2; 9 nucleotides align to TRBD1. Looked up from germline, CDR1 is ENHRY and CDR2 is SYGVKD. V shed 6 bases, J shed 4 bases, and the junction held 9 bases outside the gene matches. The CDR3 runs to 15 residues. The DNA for the CDR3 is TGTGCCATCAGCTCCTGGTCGGACAGGGGCTATGGCTACACCTTC. It translates to CAISSWSDRGYGYTF.

The chain combines TRBV6-2 or TRBV6-3 with TRBJ2-7, with D tentatively TRBD2 (5 bases). V lost 5 bases to trimming and J lost 9 bases, with 14 bases between them. The CDR3 is 12 amino acids. Per germline, CDR1 MNHEY and CDR2 SVGEGT. The CDR3 here is CASSPGIGGQYF. For the CDR3, the DNA is TGTGCCAGCAGTCCCGGGATCGGAGGGCAGTACTTC.

In its sample, this clonotype was seen many times. The chain is built from TRBV6-2 or TRBV6-3 and TRBJ1-2; D unresolved. Per the germline V gene, CDR1 is MNHEY and CDR2 is SVGEGT. CDR3 length: 12 amino acids. V dropped 2 bases and J dropped 8 bases, with 9 bases sitting between them. The CDR3 DNA is TGTGCCAGCAGTTACGCTTTGAACGGCTACACCTTC. Translating it yields CASSYALNGYTF.

This chain joins TRBV27 and TRBJ1-2; D uncertain. V dropped 5 bases and J dropped 6 bases, with 19 bases sitting between them. There are 15 residues in the CDR3. Germline V gene data show CDR1 as MNHEY and CDR2 as SMNVEV (reference sequence). The CDR3 nucleotides read TGTGCCAGCAGTCCTTCCCCCCAACCGCGGGATGGCTACACCTTC. It codes for CASSPSPQPRDGYTF.

This clonotype was found a few times. The chain is built from TRBV7-9 and TRBJ2-7; TRBD2 might be the D (6 bases). Trimming removed 5 bases from V and 0 bases from J, with 20 bases in between. Germline lookup yields CDR1 SEHNR and CDR2 FQNEAQ (reference sequence). The CDR3 is made up of 17 amino acids. The CDR3 coding sequence is TGTGCCAGCAGCCCCGGGGCTAGCGCGTGGGACTCCTACGAGCAGTACTTC. Residues: CASSPGASAWDSYEQYF. The entire variable domain, with the rest obtained from reference TRBV7-9 and TRBJ2-7, is as follows: DTGVSQNPRHKITKRGQNVTFRCDPISEHNRLYWYRQTLGQGPEFLTYFQNEAQLEKSRLLSDRFSAERPKGSFSTLEIQRTEQGDSAMYLCASSPGASAWDSYEQYFGPGTRLTVT.

This clonotype has a handful of counts. The rearrangement joins TRBV20-1 to TRBJ2-7, with D possibly being TRBD2 (5 bases). Trimming took off 2 bases at V and 6 bases at J, with 17 bases between the two ends. CDR1 is DFQATT, CDR2 SNEGSKA, per germline (reference sequence). The CDR3 extends over 14 amino acids. Here the CDR3 reads CSARTPGRGIEQYF. CDR3 DNA sequence: TGCAGTGCTAGAACCCCGGGAAGAGGGATCGAGCAGTACTTC.

The chain couples TRBV4-3 to TRBJ2-7; 11 bases are shared with TRBD2. The CDR3 is made up of 14 amino acids. From germline, CDR1 is LGHNA and CDR2 YSLEER. V gave up 5 bases and J gave up 3 bases; unmatched junction bases: 3. CDR3 in DNA: TGCGCCAGCAGCGTAACTAGCGGGGGCTACGAGCAGTACTTC. It codes for CASSVTSGGYEQYF.

This clonotype was seen at least ten times. V and J are TRBV5-1 and TRBJ1-1; 7 bases map to TRBD1. The trim removed 7 bases at V and 0 bases at J, leaving 3 bases unmatched. CDR3 length: 13 amino acids. Germline V gives CDR1 SGHRS, CDR2 YFSETQ. CDR3 residues: CASLGQLNTEAFF. The CDR3 DNA reads TGCGCCAGCCTGGGACAGTTGAACACTGAAGCTTTCTTT.